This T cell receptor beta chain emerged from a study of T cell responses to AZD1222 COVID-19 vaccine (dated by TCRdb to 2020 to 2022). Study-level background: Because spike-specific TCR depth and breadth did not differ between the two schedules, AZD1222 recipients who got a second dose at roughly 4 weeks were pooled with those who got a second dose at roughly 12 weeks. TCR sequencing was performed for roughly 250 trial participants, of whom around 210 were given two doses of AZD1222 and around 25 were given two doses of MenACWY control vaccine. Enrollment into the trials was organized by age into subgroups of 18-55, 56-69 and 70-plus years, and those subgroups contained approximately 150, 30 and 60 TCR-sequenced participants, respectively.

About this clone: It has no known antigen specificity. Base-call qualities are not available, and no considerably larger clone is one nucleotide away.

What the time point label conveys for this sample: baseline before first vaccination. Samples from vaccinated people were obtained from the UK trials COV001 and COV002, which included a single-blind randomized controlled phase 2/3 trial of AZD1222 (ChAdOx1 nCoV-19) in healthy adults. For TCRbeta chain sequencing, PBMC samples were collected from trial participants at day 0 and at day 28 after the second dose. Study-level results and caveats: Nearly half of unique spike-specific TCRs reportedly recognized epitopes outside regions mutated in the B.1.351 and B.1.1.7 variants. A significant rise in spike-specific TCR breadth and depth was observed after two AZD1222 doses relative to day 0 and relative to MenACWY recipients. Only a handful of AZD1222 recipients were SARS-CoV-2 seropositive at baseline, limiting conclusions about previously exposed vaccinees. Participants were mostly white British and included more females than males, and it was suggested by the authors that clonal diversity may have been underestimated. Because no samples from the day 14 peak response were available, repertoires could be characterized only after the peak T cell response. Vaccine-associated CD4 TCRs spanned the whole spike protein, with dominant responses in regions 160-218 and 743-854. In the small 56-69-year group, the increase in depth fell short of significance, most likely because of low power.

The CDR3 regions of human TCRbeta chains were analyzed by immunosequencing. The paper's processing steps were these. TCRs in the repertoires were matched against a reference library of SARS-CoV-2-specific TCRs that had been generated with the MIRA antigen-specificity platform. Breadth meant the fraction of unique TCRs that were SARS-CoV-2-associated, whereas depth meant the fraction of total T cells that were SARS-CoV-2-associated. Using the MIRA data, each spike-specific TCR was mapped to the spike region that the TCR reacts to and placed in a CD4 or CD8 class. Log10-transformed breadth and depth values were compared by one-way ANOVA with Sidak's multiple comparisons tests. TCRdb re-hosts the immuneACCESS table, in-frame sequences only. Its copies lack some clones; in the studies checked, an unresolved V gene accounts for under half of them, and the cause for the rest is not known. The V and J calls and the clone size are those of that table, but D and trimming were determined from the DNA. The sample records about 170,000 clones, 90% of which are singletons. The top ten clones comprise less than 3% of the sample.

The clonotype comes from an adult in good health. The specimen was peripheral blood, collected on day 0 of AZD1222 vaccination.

The DNA is as follows: TGTGCCAGCTCACAAAGCAAGGACAGACCTAATGAAAAACTGTTTTTT. This sequence encodes CASSQSKDRPNEKLFF. In this chain, TRBV18 is recombined with TRBJ1-4; TRBD1 might be the D gene, on 6 matching bases. CDR1 is given as KGHSH and CDR2 as LQKENI, both from the germline V gene. Cut back by 4 bases and 3 bases, the V and J ends lie 15 bases apart. The CDR3, cysteine through phenylalanine, is 16 amino acids long. Only CDR3 DNA is held: 48 bases, read in frame from base 1.